The 9 T cell receptor beta chains presented below share a single source sample, sequenced in a study of beta chain features in type 1 diabetes. The isolated RNA, all of it, was reverse transcribed, so expressed TCRB transcripts were what got sequenced. Produced via immunoSEQ multiplex PCR; TCRdb's table is partial and in-frame only. Of under 500,000 clones listed, 30% are singletons. Sequencing was done on a sample of naive CD4+ T cells from blood. The receptors derive from a man in his late teens or twenties in good health.

This clone showed up just a few times. The chain employs TRBV7-8 and TRBJ2-4, with a weak D call TRBD1 (5 bases). Germline V gene lookup returns CDR1 SGHVS and CDR2 FQNEAQ. The germline V and J ends were trimmed by 5 bases and 0 bases, with 14 bases remaining between them. This CDR3 region has 16 residues. The CDR3 region is CASSLRQRLAKNIQYF. The CDR3 DNA sequence: TGTGCCAGCAGCCTTCGACAGAGACTAGCCAAAAACATTCAGTACTTC.

The rearrangement joins TRBV10-3 to TRBJ2-2; no firm D call. The germline V and J ends were trimmed by 3 bases and 7 bases, with 9 bases remaining between them. The CDR3 extends over 13 amino acids. Per germline, CDR1 ENHRY and CDR2 SYGVKD. The CDR3 reads CAISEAFNGELFF. CDR3 DNA: TGTGCCATCAGTGAAGCATTTAACGGGGAGCTGTTTTTT.

This clone was seen only a few times. This sequence joins TRBV10-3 and TRBJ2-5, with TRBD1 identical over 7 bases. The CDR3 length is 13 residues. The germline CDR1 and CDR2 sequences are ENHRY and SYGVKD. V shed 5 bases, J shed 4 bases, and the junction held 4 bases outside the gene matches. The CDR3 DNA sequence: TGTGCCATCAGTTCGACAGGGAGAGAGACCCAGTACTTC. This sequence encodes CAISSTGRETQYF.

The chain combines TRBV2 with TRBJ2-6, with a possible D match to TRBD1 (5 bases). The CDR3 runs to 14 residues. V shed 7 bases and J shed 2 bases, with 9 bases lying between them. Germline V CDR1 and CDR2: SNHLY, FYNNEI. The CDR3 is CASTLGPGANVLTF. The DNA of the CDR3 is TGTGCCAGCACCTTGGGGCCTGGGGCCAACGTCCTGACTTTC. Combining the CDR3 with reference TRBV2 and TRBJ2-6 gives the whole variable domain EPEVTQTPSHQVTQMGQEVILRCVPISNHLYFYWYRQILGQKVEFLVSFYNNEISEKSEIFDDQFSVERPDGSNFTLKIRSTKLEDSAMYFCASTLGPGANVLTFGAGSRLTVL.

This clone was observed a few times. The V call is TRBV7-2, the J call TRBJ2-3, with TRBD1 as a possible D gene (5 bases). This CDR3 comprises 13 residues. The germline V gene has CDR1 SGHTA and CDR2 FQGNSA. V shed 5 bases and J shed 5 bases, with 11 bases lying between them. The CDR3 nucleotides are TGTGCCAGCAGCACCAGGGTCAGAGATACGCAGTATTTT. Its protein product is CASSTRVRDTQYF. The full variable domain, rest sourced from reference TRBV7-2 and TRBJ2-3, is GAGVSQSPSNKVTEKGKDVELRCDPISGHTALYWYRQSLGQGLEFLIYFQGNSAPDKSGLPSDRFSAERTGGSVSTLTIQRTQQEDSAVYLCASSTRVRDTQYFGPGTRLTVL.

This clone showed up just a few times. The chain carries TRBV29-1 and TRBJ2-7, with D unclear. The germline V gene has CDR1 SQVTM and CDR2 ANQGSEA. The germline V and J ends were trimmed by 4 bases and 3 bases, with 13 bases remaining between them. The CDR3 totals 13 residues. In DNA, the CDR3 is TGCAGCGTTGGGACCCTTGGTATCTACGAGCAGTACTTC. Residues: CSVGTLGIYEQYF.

This clone appeared a few times. The chain couples TRBV18 to TRBJ2-1; maybe TRBD1 (6 bases). The germline V and J ends were trimmed by 10 bases and 8 bases, with 24 bases remaining between them. The germline gives CDR1 KGHSH, CDR2 LQKENI. CDR3 length equals 15 residues. CDR3 amino acids: CATGGQIQGSDEQFF. The DNA for the CDR3 is TGTGCCACCGGTGGACAGATTCAGGGCAGCGATGAGCAGTTCTTC.

Only a few counts were recorded for this clone. This chain connects TRBV25-1 to TRBJ1-2; 7 bases are shared with TRBD1. The CDR3 spans 14 residues. V was clipped by 3 bases and J by 8 bases; unmatched bases: 9. CDR1 and CDR2 from the germline V gene are MGHDK and SYGVNS. In DNA form, the CDR3 reads TGTGCCAGCAGTGACTTTGACAGGGCCTGGGGCTACACCTTC. Its translation: CASSDFDRAWGYTF.

In this sample, this clone turned up a few times. J is TRBJ2-7 and V is TRBV7-9; 7 bases are a match to TRBD1. From germline, CDR1 is SEHNR and CDR2 FQNEAQ (reference sequence). V gave up 3 bases and J gave up 1 base; unmatched junction bases: 6. The CDR3 is 15 residues long. The CDR3 coding sequence is TGTGCCAGCAGCTTCGGACAGGCGAATTCCTACGAGCAGTACTTC. It translates to CASSFGQANSYEQYF.